This paragraph covers one T cell receptor (beta chain) sequence. Its antigen is still unknown. No much larger clone is present one base from it, and per-base qualities are unavailable. Each collaborating institution followed its own protocols to collect whole blood in K2EDTA tubes. For TCRbeta analysis, collaborators shipped samples in one of three forms: frozen whole blood, isolated PBMCs, or DNA extracted from either of those sample types. TCRbeta CDR3 regions were amplified from genomic DNA using the immunoSEQ Assay, a bias-controlled multiplex PCR. In the source study's methods: The number of nucleated cells in each sample was estimated from the amplification of reference gene primers within the assay. To quantify the absolute abundance of each unique TCRbeta CDR3 rearrangement, sequence reads were collapsed and filtered. For each sample, productive Simpson clonality was calculated as the square root of Simpson's diversity index over productive rearrangements. Entries here come from immuneACCESS through TCRdb and include only in-frame sequences with V and J called. Some clones fail to appear in such tables; in the studies checked, an unresolved V gene covers under half of the shortfall, and the cause of the remainder is unknown. Clone size and V and J calls were adopted from that table, with D and trimming inferred from the DNA. The sample table contains approximately 170,000 clones; only one count was recorded for roughly nine tenths of them. The top ten constitute around 24% of the sample.

The sample is drawn from a study of blood T cell repertoires in COVID-19 (dated by TCRdb to 2018 to 2021). General notes on the study: Samples covering the acute and convalescent phases of COVID-19 were provided by collaborators in the United States, Italy and Spain. The repertoires were released in a freely available public database meant as a resource for research on the immune response to SARS-CoV-2. The samples were drawn from two sources: the first 160 participants of the ongoing ImmuneRACE study, and 1,000 to 1,500 subjects contributed by 6 global collaborators. The sample metadata nearly always contained a de-identified subject ID, COVID-19 status, age in years and sex. Deeply sampled blood TCRbeta repertoires from subjects exposed to, actively infected with, or recovered from COVID-19 were included in the dataset. The material from the prospective study consisted of cDNA or gDNA derived from T cells, B-cell-depleted T cells, or PBMCs. HLA class I and class II types, where available, came from metadata supplied by the sample provider rather than from assay-based typing. What the work shows at the level of the full study, not this receptor alone: The quantity of clinical and demographic metadata differed by source and by participant and was supplied without curation.

CDR1 and CDR2 were assigned from the germline V gene (reference sequence) as MNHNY and SVGAGI. Taken from cysteine to phenylalanine, the CDR3 has 13 residues. Only CDR3 DNA remains: 39 bases, in frame from the first base. V loses 6 bases, J loses 5 bases, and the germline ends lie 12 bases apart. The sequenced material came from peripheral blood. This TCR was sampled from a man between 60 and 75 years old with acute or convalescent COVID-19. The sequence links TRBV6-6 to TRBJ2-3, with a weak D call of TRBD2 (6 bases match). CDR3 sequence: CASSSQTRDTQYF. The nucleotides are TGTGCCAGCAGCTCACAGACTAGAGATACGCAGTATTTT.